The following is a T cell receptor (beta chain) sequence with its context. This record comes from a study of glioma-infiltrating T cells after dendritic cell vaccination. Time point given: after dendritic cell vaccination, including at tumor progression/relapse. Some clones are missing from TCRdb's copy, which holds only in-frame ones; the method was immunoSEQ multiplex PCR. The repertoire includes about 100,000 clones, more than 70% of them detected once, and 5.4% sits in the top ten. The CDR3 length is 13 residues. The germline V and J ends were trimmed by 4 bases and 4 bases, with 8 bases remaining between them. In germline, CDR1 is SGHNT, CDR2 YYREEE (reference sequence).

V is TRBV5-4 and J is TRBJ2-2; D gene unclear. Source: blood, taken after dendritic cell vaccination. The TCR comes from a human donor with glioblastoma. The CDR3 nucleotides read TGTGCCAGCAGCCCACCTACCACCGGGGAGCTGTTTTTT. Encoded protein: CASSPPTTGELFF.